The subject of this entry is one TCR beta chain. Antigen specificity is unknown. The data stem from a study of shared clonotypes between healthy human individuals. Turning to the study itself: Donors, aged 18 to 49, were a couple of women and three men. Regarding the study as a whole: A handful of donors held about 5% of naive CD4 clonotypes in common.

Germline V lookup: CDR1 SGHTA, CDR2 FQGNSA. The V gene lost 5 bases and the J gene lost 6 bases, with 13 bases spanning the gap. CDR3 length: 13 amino acids. Libraries were prepared by immunoSEQ multiplex PCR; TCRdb keeps only in-frame clonotypes and omits some of them. In the table there are about 1.5 million clones, 98% of which are singletons. The chain joins TRBV7-2 to TRBJ1-2; TRBD1 is a possible D gene (5 bases). The sample was naive CD4+ T cells sorted from blood. Specified subset: CD45RA+ positively selected. The clonotype originates from a man under 40 in good health. This CDR3 reads CASSRQPPHGYTF. In DNA, the CDR3 is TGTGCCAGCAGCCGACAGCCCCCCCATGGCTACACCTTC.